These 7 T cell receptor beta chains share one sample of origin, sequenced in a study of T cell responses to AZD1222 COVID-19 vaccine. The method was immunoSEQ multiplex PCR; TCRdb's version includes in-frame clones alone and lacks a portion of them. This table has some 110,000 clones, approximately 84% appearing once. Sequences were derived from peripheral blood, sampled on day 0 of AZD1222 vaccination. The receptor set was obtained from an adult in good health.

This chain joins TRBV3-1 (or the pseudogene TRBV3-2) and TRBJ2-3; tentatively, D is TRBD2 (6 bases). The CDR3 sequence is 13 residues long. The germline V gene encodes CDR1 LGHDT and CDR2 YNNKEL (reference sequence). Trimming removed 0 bases from V and 9 bases from J, with 10 bases in between. CDR3 protein: CASSQEGAGTQYF. The DNA for the CDR3 is TGTGCCAGCAGCCAAGAAGGGGCGGGGACGCAGTATTTT.

The gene calls are TRBV18 and TRBJ1-1; 8 bases line up with TRBD1. V lost 3 bases to trimming and J lost 1 base; unmatched junction nucleotides: 4. CDR1 is KGHSH, CDR2 LQKENI, per germline. This CDR3 contains 15 residues. CDR3 nucleotides: TGTGCCAGCTCACCGAGAACAGGGGGGAACACTGAAGCTTTCTTT. It specifies CASSPRTGGNTEAFF.

The genes are TRBV7-2 and TRBJ1-6, with 7 bases aligning to TRBD1. Trimming removed 2 bases from V and 10 bases from J; junction bases left unmatched: 8. Germline lookup yields CDR1 SGHTA and CDR2 FQGNSA. The CDR3 length is 15 residues. CDR3 bases: TGTGCCAGCAGCTTAATTGGGGACAGCGGATCACCCCTCCACTTT. Translation gives CASSLIGDSGSPLHF.

The chain joins TRBV5-1 to TRBJ1-2; D possibly corresponds to TRBD1 (6 bases). The CDR3 is made up of 14 amino acids. Germline V gives CDR1 SGHRS, CDR2 YFSETQ. V shed 4 bases and J shed 0 bases, with 10 bases lying between them. CDR3 sequence reads: CASSGGQANYGYTF. The CDR3 bases are TGCGCCAGCAGCGGGGGGCAAGCTAACTATGGCTACACCTTC.

CDR3 sequence: CASSPLDRVGGEAFF. Here the CDR3 DNA reads TGTGCCAGCAGTCCTTTGGACAGGGTCGGAGGTGAAGCTTTCTTT. The V call is TRBV6-5, the J call TRBJ1-1; 8 nucleotides align to TRBD1. V lost 5 bases to trimming and J lost 7 bases; unmatched junction nucleotides: 12. The length of the CDR3 is 15 residues. Germline values: CDR1 MNHEY, CDR2 SVGAGI.

The rearrangement joins TRBV9 to TRBJ2-5; 7 positions agree with TRBD1. V trimming: 3 bases; J trimming: 5 bases; junction bases outside the gene matches: 4. The CDR3 covers 13 residues. Germline-derived CDR1 and CDR2 are SGDLS and YYNGEE. The CDR3 sequence: CASSGQGWETQYF. CDR3 coding DNA: TGTGCCAGCAGCGGACAGGGATGGGAGACCCAGTACTTC.

The chain combines TRBV11-2 with TRBJ2-4; 8 bases agree with TRBD2. V dropped 6 bases and J dropped 6; count of bases not matched to a gene: 10. Per germline, CDR1 SGHAT and CDR2 FQNNGV. The CDR3 runs to 15 residues. CDR3 sequence: CASRPTGGERNIQYF. The DNA of the CDR3 is TGTGCCAGCAGGCCTACCGGGGGGGAGAGAAACATTCAGTACTTC.